Detailed here is one T cell receptor beta chain. The antigen is undetermined. This entry belongs to a study of CD8 T cells in ankylosing spondylitis. Using its own MiXCR run on the 5' RACE reads, TCRdb lists one record per CDR3 protein. This table holds roughly 280,000 distinct CDR3 sequences, 15% to 20% found once. Study-level points and caveats: In ankylosing spondylitis blood, a motif of eight highly homologous TCR beta variants appeared characteristic.

The V gene's germline CDR1 is SQVTM and CDR2 ANQGSEA. V trimming: 6 bases; J trimming: 2 bases; junction bases outside the gene matches: 6. This CDR3 contains 13 residues. The clonotype was recovered from a male donor with ankylosing spondylitis or in good health (not recorded which). The specimen sequenced was blood, either unsorted or a sorted T cell fraction (not recorded which). The chain combines TRBV29-1 with TRBJ2-5, with 7 bases identical to TRBD2. CDR3 nucleotide sequence: TGCAGCGTCCCGGGGGGATGGCAAGAGACCCAGTACTTC. This encodes CSVPGGWQETQYF.